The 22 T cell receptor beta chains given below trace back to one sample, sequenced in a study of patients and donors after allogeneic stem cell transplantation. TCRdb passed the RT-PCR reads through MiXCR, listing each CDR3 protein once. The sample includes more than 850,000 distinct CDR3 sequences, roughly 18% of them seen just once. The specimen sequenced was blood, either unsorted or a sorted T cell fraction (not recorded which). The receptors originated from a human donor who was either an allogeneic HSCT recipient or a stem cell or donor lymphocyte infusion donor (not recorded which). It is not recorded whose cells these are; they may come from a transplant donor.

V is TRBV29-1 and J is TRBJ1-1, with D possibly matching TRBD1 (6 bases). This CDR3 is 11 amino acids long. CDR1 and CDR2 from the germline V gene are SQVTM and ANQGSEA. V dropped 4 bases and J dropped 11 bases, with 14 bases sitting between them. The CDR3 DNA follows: TGCAGCGTTGCAGGGGCCTCCGGCGCTTTCTTT. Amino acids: CSVAGASGAFF.

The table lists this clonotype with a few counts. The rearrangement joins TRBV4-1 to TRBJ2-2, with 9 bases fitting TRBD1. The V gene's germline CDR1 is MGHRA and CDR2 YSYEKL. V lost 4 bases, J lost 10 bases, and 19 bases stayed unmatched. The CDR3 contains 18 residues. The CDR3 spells CASSPPRSPGQGVAELFF. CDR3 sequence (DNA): TGCGCCAGCAGCCCTCCCCGTTCACCGGGACAGGGTGTTGCGGAGCTGTTTTTT.

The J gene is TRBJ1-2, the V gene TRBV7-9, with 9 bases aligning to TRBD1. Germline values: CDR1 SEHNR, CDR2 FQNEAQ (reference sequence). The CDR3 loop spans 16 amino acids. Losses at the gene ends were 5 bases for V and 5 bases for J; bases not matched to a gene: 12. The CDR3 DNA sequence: TGTGCCAGCAGCCCGTCCGGGACAGGGCTGCGTTATGGCTACACCTTC. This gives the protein CASSPSGTGLRYGYTF.

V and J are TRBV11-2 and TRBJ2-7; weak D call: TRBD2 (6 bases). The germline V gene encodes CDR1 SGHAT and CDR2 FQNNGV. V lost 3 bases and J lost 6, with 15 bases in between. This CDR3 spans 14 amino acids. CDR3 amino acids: CASSLPWGEFEQYF. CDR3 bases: TGTGCCAGCAGCTTGCCATGGGGGGAATTCGAGCAGTACTTC.

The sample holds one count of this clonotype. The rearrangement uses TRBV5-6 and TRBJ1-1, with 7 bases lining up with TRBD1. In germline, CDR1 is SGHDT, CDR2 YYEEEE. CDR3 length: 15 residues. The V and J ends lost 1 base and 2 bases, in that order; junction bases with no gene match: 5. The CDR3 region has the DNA TGTGCCAGCAGCTTGTGGACAGGCACTAACACTGAAGCTTTCTTT. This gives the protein CASSLWTGTNTEAFF.

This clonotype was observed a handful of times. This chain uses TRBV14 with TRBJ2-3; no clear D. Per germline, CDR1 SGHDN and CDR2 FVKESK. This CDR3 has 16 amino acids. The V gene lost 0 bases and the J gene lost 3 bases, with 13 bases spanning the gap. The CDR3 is CASSQEKPRRTDTQYF. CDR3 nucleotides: TGTGCCAGCAGCCAAGAAAAGCCTAGAAGGACAGATACGCAGTATTTT.

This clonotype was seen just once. As DNA, the CDR3 is TGTGCCAGCAGCTTAGCGCGTAGCGGGAGTGTGATAGATACGCAGTATTTT. The encoded protein is CASSLARSGSVIDTQYF. The chain has TRBV7-8 and TRBJ2-3; 9 positions agree with TRBD2. Germline V gene sequence: CDR1 SGHVS, CDR2 FQNEAQ. The CDR3 has 17 amino acids. With V trimmed by 0 bases and J by 5 bases, 9 bases remained unmatched.

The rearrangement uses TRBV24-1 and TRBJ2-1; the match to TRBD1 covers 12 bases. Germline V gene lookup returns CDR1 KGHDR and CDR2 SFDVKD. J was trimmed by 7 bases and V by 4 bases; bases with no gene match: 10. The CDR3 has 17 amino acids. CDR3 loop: CATSDPGTGGAGNEQFF. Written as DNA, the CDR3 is TGTGCCACCAGTGACCCAGGGACAGGGGGCGCCGGGAATGAGCAGTTCTTC.

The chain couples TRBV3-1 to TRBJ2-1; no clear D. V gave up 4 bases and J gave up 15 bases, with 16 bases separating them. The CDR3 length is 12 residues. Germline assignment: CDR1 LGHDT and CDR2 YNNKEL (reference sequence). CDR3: CASSRNEESLFF. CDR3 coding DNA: TGTGCCAGCAGCCGGAACGAGGAAAGTCTGTTCTTC.

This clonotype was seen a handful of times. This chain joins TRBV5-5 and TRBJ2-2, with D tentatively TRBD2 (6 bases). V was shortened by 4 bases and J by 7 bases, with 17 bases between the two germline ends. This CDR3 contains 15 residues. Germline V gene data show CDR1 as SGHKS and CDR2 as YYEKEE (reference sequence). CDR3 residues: CASSPPGTRGGELFF. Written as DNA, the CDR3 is TGTGCCAGCAGCCCACCCGGGACTCGTGGCGGGGAGCTGTTTTTT.

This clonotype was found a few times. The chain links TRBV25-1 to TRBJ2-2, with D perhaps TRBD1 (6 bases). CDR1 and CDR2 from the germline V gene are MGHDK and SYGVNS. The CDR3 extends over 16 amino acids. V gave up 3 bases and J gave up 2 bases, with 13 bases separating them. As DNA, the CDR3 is TGTGCCAGCAGTGATATCCCGGGACATAACACCGGGGAGCTGTTTTTT. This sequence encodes CASSDIPGHNTGELFF.

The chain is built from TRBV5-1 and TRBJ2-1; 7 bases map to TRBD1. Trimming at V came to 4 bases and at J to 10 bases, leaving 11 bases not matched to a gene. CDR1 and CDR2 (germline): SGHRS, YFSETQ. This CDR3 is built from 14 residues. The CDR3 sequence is CASSLYRGQLEQFF. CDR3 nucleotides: TGCGCCAGCAGCCTATACAGGGGCCAGCTCGAGCAGTTCTTC.

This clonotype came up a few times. The CDR3 region has the DNA TGCGCCAGCAGCTTAGGTTCGGGACATTTGAACACTGAAGCTTTCTTT. Amino acid sequence: CASSLGSGHLNTEAFF. The V and J genes are TRBV5-1 and TRBJ1-1; tentatively, D is TRBD1 (6 bases). Germline V gene lookup returns CDR1 SGHRS and CDR2 YFSETQ. There are 16 residues in the CDR3. Trimming left V 2 bases short and J 0 bases short, with 14 bases between. Variable domain in full (rest from reference TRBV5-1 and TRBJ1-1): KAGVTQTPRYLIKTRGQQVTLSCSPISGHRSVSWYQQTPGQGLQFLFEYFSETQRNKGNFPGRFSGRQFSNSRSEMNVSTLELGDSALYLCASSLGSGHLNTEAFFGQGTRLTVV.

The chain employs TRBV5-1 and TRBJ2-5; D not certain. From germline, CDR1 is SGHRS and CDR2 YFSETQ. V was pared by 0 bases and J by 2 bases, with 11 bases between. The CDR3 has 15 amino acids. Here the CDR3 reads CASSLELGGQETQYF. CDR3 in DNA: TGCGCCAGCAGCTTGGAGCTGGGCGGACAAGAGACCCAGTACTTC. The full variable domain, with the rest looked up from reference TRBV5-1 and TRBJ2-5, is KAGVTQTPRYLIKTRGQQVTLSCSPISGHRSVSWYQQTPGQGLQFLFEYFSETQRNKGNFPGRFSGRQFSNSRSEMNVSTLELGDSALYLCASSLELGGQETQYFGPGTRLLVL.

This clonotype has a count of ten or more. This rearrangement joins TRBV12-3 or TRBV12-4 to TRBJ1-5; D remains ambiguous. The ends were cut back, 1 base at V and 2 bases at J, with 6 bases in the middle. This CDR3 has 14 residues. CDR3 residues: CASSLELGNQPQHF. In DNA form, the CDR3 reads TGTGCCAGCAGTTTAGAACTTGGCAATCAGCCCCAGCATTTT.

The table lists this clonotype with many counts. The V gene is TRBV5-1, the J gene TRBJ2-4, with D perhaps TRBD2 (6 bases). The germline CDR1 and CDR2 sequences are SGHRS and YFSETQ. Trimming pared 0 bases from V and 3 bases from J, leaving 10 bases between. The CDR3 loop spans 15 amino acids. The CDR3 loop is CASSLGVGGKNIQYF. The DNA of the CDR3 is TGCGCCAGCAGCTTGGGTGTCGGGGGCAAAAACATTCAGTACTTC. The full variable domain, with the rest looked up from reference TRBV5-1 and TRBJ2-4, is KAGVTQTPRYLIKTRGQQVTLSCSPISGHRSVSWYQQTPGQGLQFLFEYFSETQRNKGNFPGRFSGRQFSNSRSEMNVSTLELGDSALYLCASSLGVGGKNIQYFGAGTRLSVL.

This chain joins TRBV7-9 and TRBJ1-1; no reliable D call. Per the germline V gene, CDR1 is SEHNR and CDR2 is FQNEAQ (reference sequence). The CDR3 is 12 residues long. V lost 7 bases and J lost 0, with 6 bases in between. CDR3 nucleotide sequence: TGTGCCAGCACTTCCATGAACACTGAAGCTTTCTTT. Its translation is CASTSMNTEAFF.

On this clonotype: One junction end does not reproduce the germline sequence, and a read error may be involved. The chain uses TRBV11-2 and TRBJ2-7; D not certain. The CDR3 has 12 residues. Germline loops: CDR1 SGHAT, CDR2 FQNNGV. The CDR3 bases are TGTGCCAGCGGCTTAATAGGCTACGAGCAGTACTTC. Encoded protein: CASGLIGYEQYF.

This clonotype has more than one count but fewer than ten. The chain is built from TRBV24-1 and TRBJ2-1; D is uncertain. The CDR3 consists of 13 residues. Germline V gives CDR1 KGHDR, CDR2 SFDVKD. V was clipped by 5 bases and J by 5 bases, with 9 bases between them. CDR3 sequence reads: CATSGQANNEQFF. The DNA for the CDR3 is TGTGCCACCAGTGGCCAGGCAAACAATGAGCAGTTCTTC.

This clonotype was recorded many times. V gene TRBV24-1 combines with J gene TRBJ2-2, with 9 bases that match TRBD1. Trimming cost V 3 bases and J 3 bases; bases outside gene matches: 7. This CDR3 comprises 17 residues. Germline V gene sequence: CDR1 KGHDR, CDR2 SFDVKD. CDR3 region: CATSDPGQGTDTGELFF. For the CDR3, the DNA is TGTGCCACCAGTGATCCTGGACAGGGGACTGACACCGGGGAGCTGTTTTTT.

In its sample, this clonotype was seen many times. For the CDR3, the DNA is TGTGCCAGCAGCCAAGATCTGGGCGCAAGGCGTAATTCACCCCTCCACTTT. Protein: CASSQDLGARRNSPLHF. The chain carries TRBV4-2 and TRBJ1-6, with D unresolved. Germline V gives CDR1 LGHNA, CDR2 YNFKEQ. The V end was cut by 0 bases, the J end by 6 bases, with 15 bases between. CDR3 length equals 17 residues.

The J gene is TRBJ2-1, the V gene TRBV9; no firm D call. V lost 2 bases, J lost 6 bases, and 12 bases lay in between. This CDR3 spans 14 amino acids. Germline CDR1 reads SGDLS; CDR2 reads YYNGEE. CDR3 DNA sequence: TGTGCCAGCAGCGTGGAATCCTACGGCAATGAGCAGTTCTTC. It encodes CASSVESYGNEQFF.